This note documents a single TCR beta chain sequence. This clonotype was seen repeatedly, ten times or more. Its antigen is still unknown. Per-nucleotide qualities are absent, and no much larger clonotype sits a single base away. This sample was sequenced with an Illumina HiSeq 1500. The public sequencing data were trimmed at Q25 with fastp and processed into clonotypes with MiXCR by TCRdb, which kept only in-frame beta chains. Rows are unified per CDR3 protein, each entry keeping the most common DNA and genes. Here the sample has more than 150,000 distinct CDR3 sequences; roughly a fifth occur a single time. The ten top clones hold less than 3.5% of the sample. The sample originates from a study of T cell repertoires in cytomegalovirus infection (dated by TCRdb to between 2017 and 2020). In terms of the full investigation: Donor HLA type was relevant to the analysis, as public TCR beta signatures indicated carriage of CMV infection together with the matching HLA type. What the work shows at the level of the full study, not this receptor alone: Carriers of CMV infection plus the relevant HLA type were discriminated by the cumulative frequency of public TCR beta family members in the study cohort and in an independent roughly 350-donor cohort. The ex vivo response was dominated by HLA-C-restricted CMV-specific TCR beta clonotypes, and the single most frequent clonotype in two of eight donors was supplied by these HLA-C-restricted clonotypes.

CDR1 SGHVS and CDR2 FQNEAQ were looked up in the germline V gene. A distance of 15 bases separates the germline ends of V and J, which lose 1 base and 10 bases respectively. Counted from cysteine to phenylalanine, this CDR3 has 14 amino acids. Here the CDR3 DNA is all that survives: 42 bases in frame from base 1. The V and J genes are TRBV7-8 and TRBJ2-3; a weak D assignment points to TRBD2 (6 bases agree). Material: PBMCs. The receptor's source is a human donor in good health (CMV status not recorded). Some clones in this sample may be carry-over from other donors' samples. Read as DNA, the sequence is TGTGCCAGCAGCTTAGGGTCGACGGGAGACGCGCAGTATTTT. Its translation reads: CASSLGSTGDAQYF.